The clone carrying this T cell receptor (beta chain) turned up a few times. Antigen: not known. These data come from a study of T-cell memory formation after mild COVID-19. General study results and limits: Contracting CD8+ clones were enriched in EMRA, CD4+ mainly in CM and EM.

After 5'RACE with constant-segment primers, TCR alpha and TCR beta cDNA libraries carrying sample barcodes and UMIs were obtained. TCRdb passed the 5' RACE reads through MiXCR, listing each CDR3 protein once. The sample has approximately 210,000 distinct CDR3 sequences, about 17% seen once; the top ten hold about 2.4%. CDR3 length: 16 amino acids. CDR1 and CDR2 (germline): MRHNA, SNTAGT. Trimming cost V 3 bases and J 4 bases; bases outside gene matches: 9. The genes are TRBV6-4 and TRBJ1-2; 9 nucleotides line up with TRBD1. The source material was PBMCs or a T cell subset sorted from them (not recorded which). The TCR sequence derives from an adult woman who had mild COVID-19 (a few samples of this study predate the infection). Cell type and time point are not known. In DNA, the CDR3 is TGTGCCAGCAGTGAATACGGGGGACAGGGTGTCTATGGCTACACCTTC. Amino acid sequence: CASSEYGGQGVYGYTF.